This is a list of T cell receptor beta chains from one sample in a study of blood T cells in healthy people across ages. TCRdb analysed the 5' RACE reads with MiXCR anew, one entry per CDR3 protein. The sample consists of around 1,000,000 distinct CDR3 sequences, around two fifths of them appearing once. The sample consisted of blood. These receptor sequences come from a man younger than 35 in good health. Both conserved end residues are part of each CDR3. The D gene is left open where the match is weak. Expanded clones are given a class, and other clones once, few, many or no size at all.

NA | TRBD2 | 16 | TRBJ2-3 | TRBV11-1 | CASRPRERGPTDTQYF | TGTGCCAGCAGGCCCAGGGAGCGGGGCCCCACAGATACGCAGTATTTT
NA | NA | 15 | TRBJ2-2 | TRBV12-3/TRBV12-4 | CASSLAGAVTGELFF | TGTGCCAGCAGTTTAGCAGGGGCGGTCACCGGGGAGCTGTTTTTT
NA | NA | 14 | TRBJ2-3 | TRBV6-5 | CASSYRALTDTQYF | TGTGCCAGCAGTTACAGGGCCCTCACAGATACGCAGTATTTT
NA | NA | 14 | TRBJ2-7 | TRBV7-9 | CASSLGSQGSEQYF | TGTGCCAGCAGCTTGGGCTCCCAGGGGAGCGAGCAGTACTTC
few | TRBD1 | 18 | TRBJ2-7 | TRBV5-1 | CASSLSGQGASLPYEQYF | TGCGCCAGCAGCTTGAGTGGACAGGGGGCTAGTCTACCCTACGAGCAGTACTTC
few | TRBD1 | 15 | TRBJ1-2 | TRBV5-1 | CASSSTQGVSYGYTF | TGCGCCAGCAGCTCAACACAGGGGGTCTCCTATGGCTACACCTTC
many | NA | 11 | TRBJ2-5 | TRBV7-9 | CASVRQETQYF | TGTGCCAGCGTACGACAAGAGACCCAGTACTTC
NA | NA | 15 | TRBJ2-7 | TRBV12-3/TRBV12-4 | CASSLRPTSGDEQYF | TGTGCCAGCAGTTTAAGGCCGACTAGTGGGGACGAGCAGTACTTC
NA | NA | 16 | TRBJ2-7 | TRBV10-3 | CAISGPEGGPYNEQYF | TGTGCCATCAGTGGCCCTGAGGGGGGACCCTACAATGAGCAGTACTTC
many | TRBD1 | 16 | TRBJ2-1 | TRBV20-1 | CTIRGGVRTGHNEQFF | TGCACTATCAGGGGTGGCGTGAGGACAGGCCACAATGAGCAGTTCTTC
few | NA | 14 | TRBJ2-3 | TRBV7-9 | CASTTRGSTDTQYF | TGTGCCAGCACCACCAGGGGTAGCACAGATACGCAGTATTTT
NA | TRBD1 | 15 | TRBJ2-1 | TRBV28 | CASRKTGGGRDEQFF | TGTGCCAGCAGGAAGACAGGGGGGGGTAGAGATGAGCAGTTCTTC
few | NA | 15 | TRBJ2-5 | TRBV5-5 | CASSLEPQFQETQYF | TGTGCCAGCAGCTTGGAGCCACAGTTCCAAGAGACCCAGTACTTC
few | NA | 16 | TRBJ1-2 | TRBV20-1 | CSASPVGQSYLEGYTF | TGCAGTGCTAGCCCTGTCGGACAGTCCTACTTGGAGGGCTACACCTTC
few | TRBD1 | 18 | TRBJ1-4 | TRBV7-2 | CASSAKGQYQTKYEKLFF | TGTGCCAGCAGCGCTAAGGGACAGTATCAGACTAAATATGAAAAACTGTTTTTT
NA | TRBD1 | 23 | TRBJ2-1 | TRBV12-3/TRBV12-4 | CASRRPPGQGVAGEEYAYNEQFF | TGTGCCAGCCGACGACCTCCGGGACAGGGGGTCGCGGGTGAAGAATACGCCTACAATGAGCAGTTCTTC
many | NA | 12 | TRBJ2-3 | TRBV20-1 | CSASPLGDTQYF | TGCAGTGCTAGCCCCCTAGGGGATACGCAGTATTTT
NA | TRBD1 | 13 | TRBJ1-2 | TRBV20-1 | CSASSGTDYGYTF | TGCAGTGCTAGTTCAGGGACAGACTATGGCTACACCTTC
NA | NA | 11 | TRBJ1-1 | TRBV2 | CASQWGTEAFF | TGTGCCAGCCAGTGGGGGACTGAAGCTTTCTTT
many | TRBD2 | 14 | TRBJ2-7 | TRBV10-3 | CAISESGETYEQYF | TGTGCCATCAGTGAGAGCGGGGAGACCTACGAGCAGTACTTC
few | NA | 14 | TRBJ1-1 | TRBV4-3 | CASSQEWGGTEAFF | TGCGCCAGCAGCCAAGAGTGGGGCGGCACTGAAGCTTTCTTT
NA | NA | 15 | TRBJ2-5 | TRBV6-2/TRBV6-3 | CASTGRLGGYNEQYF | TGTGCCAGCACCGGACGGCTGGGGGGATACAATGAGCAGTACTTC
NA | NA | 17 | TRBJ2-1 | TRBV4-1 | CASSQEYGGTSYNEQFF | TGCGCCAGCAGCCAAGAGTACGGGGGTACATCCTACAATGAGCAGTTCTTC
NA | NA | 15 | TRBJ2-2 | TRBV24-1 | CATSDYNREVGELFF | TGTGCCACCAGTGATTATAACCGGGAAGTCGGGGAGCTGTTTTTT
NA | NA | 15 | TRBJ2-2 | TRBV20-1 | CSASPGTPNTGELFF | TGCAGTGCTAGCCCCGGGACACCGAACACCGGGGAGCTGTTTTTT
few | NA | 14 | TRBJ2-3 | TRBV6-2/TRBV6-3 | CASSLPDITDTQYF | TGTGCCAGCAGTCTTCCAGATATCACAGATACGCAGTATTTT
NA | NA | 14 | TRBJ1-5 | TRBV20-1 | CSASQPTLDPPQHF | TGCAGTGCTAGCCAGCCAACCCTAGATCCCCCCCAGCATTTT
few | TRBD2 | 15 | TRBJ2-3 | TRBV20-1 | CSAGASGGRSDTQYF | TGCAGTGCCGGAGCGAGCGGGGGGCGGTCAGATACGCAGTATTTT
NA | TRBD1 | 15 | TRBJ1-5 | TRBV7-2 | CASSSTGDRNQPQHF | TGTGCCAGCAGCTCGACAGGGGACCGCAATCAGCCCCAGCATTTT
many | NA | 13 | TRBJ1-3 | TRBV7-2 | CASSLGRGNTIYF | TGTGCCAGCAGCTTGGGGCGTGGAAACACCATATATTTT
NA | NA | 16 | TRBJ2-1 | TRBV6-2/TRBV6-3 | CASSAFRGKSYNEQFF | TGTGCCAGCAGTGCCTTTCGGGGGAAATCCTACAATGAGCAGTTCTTC
NA | NA | 16 | TRBJ1-3 | TRBV28 | CASSFYAPRPGNTIYF | TGTGCCAGCAGTTTTTACGCCCCCAGGCCTGGAAACACCATATATTTT
NA | NA | 12 | TRBJ2-4 | TRBV7-2 | CASSLYGNIQYF | TGTGCCAGCAGCTTATATGGAAACATTCAGTACTTC
few | NA | 17 | TRBJ2-1 | TRBV7-3 | CASSLTAAPRSLHEQFF | TGTGCCAGCAGCTTAACGGCGGCTCCCAGATCCCTCCATGAGCAGTTCTTC
NA | TRBD1 | 14 | TRBJ2-5 | TRBV20-1 | CSATTTGGLETQYF | TGCAGTGCCACAACTACAGGGGGCCTGGAGACCCAGTACTTC
NA | NA | 14 | TRBJ1-6 | TRBV20-1 | CSARDSRDNSPLHF | TGCAGTGCTAGAGATAGCAGGGACAATTCACCCCTCCACTTT
NA | TRBD2 | 13 | TRBJ2-1 | TRBV12-3/TRBV12-4 | CASSSGRWNEQFF | TGTGCCAGCAGCAGCGGGAGGTGGAATGAGCAGTTCTTC
NA | NA | 16 | TRBJ1-3 | TRBV24-1 | CATSERSGRSGNTIYF | TGTGCCACCAGTGAACGATCGGGACGCTCTGGAAACACCATATATTTT
NA | NA | 14 | TRBJ1-5 | TRBV20-1 | CSAREGSGNQPQHF | TGCAGTGCTAGAGAAGGGTCGGGCAATCAGCCCCAGCATTTT
NA | NA | 16 | TRBJ2-3 | TRBV5-1 | CASSLEPALSTDTQYF | TGCGCCAGCAGCTTGGAGCCAGCTCTTAGCACAGATACGCAGTATTTT
few | NA | 15 | TRBJ2-3 | TRBV28 | CASSSPVDSTDTQYF | TGTGCCAGCAGTTCCCCGGTGGATAGCACAGATACGCAGTATTTT
NA | TRBD1 | 14 | TRBJ2-3 | TRBV9 | CASSVARDRDTQYF | TGTGCCAGCAGCGTAGCCAGGGACAGGGATACGCAGTATTTT
NA | TRBD1 | 14 | TRBJ2-2 | TRBV6-5 | CASQGQTYTGELFF | TGTGCCAGCCAGGGACAGACCTACACCGGGGAGCTGTTTTTT
few | TRBD2 | 17 | TRBJ2-1 | TRBV25-1 | CASSEGPRGDSYNEQFF | TGTGCCAGCAGTGAAGGGCCGCGGGGGGACTCCTACAATGAGCAGTTCTTC
few | TRBD1 | 15 | TRBJ2-2 | TRBV7-2 | CASSFHRGGTGELFF | TGTGCCAGCAGCTTTCACAGGGGTGGGACCGGGGAGCTGTTTTTT
NA | NA | 14 | TRBJ1-3 | TRBV7-2 | CASSLKGSGNTIYF | TGTGCCAGCAGCTTAAAGGGATCTGGAAACACCATATATTTT
few | NA | 14 | TRBJ1-2 | TRBV20-1 | CSARGAGLPYGYTF | TGCAGTGCTAGAGGGGCAGGCCTGCCCTATGGCTACACCTTC
NA | NA | 14 | TRBJ2-3 | TRBV20-1 | CSASREGGTDTQYF | TGCAGTGCGAGTAGGGAAGGGGGCACAGATACGCAGTATTTT
NA | NA | 12 | TRBJ1-1 | TRBV6-6 | CASSPGGQEAFF | TGTGCCAGCAGTCCCGGAGGCCAAGAAGCTTTCTTT
NA | TRBD1 | 15 | TRBJ2-7 | TRBV27 | CASSLSGTGHYEQYF | TGTGCCAGCAGTTTATCTGGGACAGGGCACTACGAGCAGTACTTC
few | NA | 14 | TRBJ1-5 | TRBV10-3 | CAISESDRNQPQHF | TGTGCCATCAGTGAGTCAGATCGGAATCAGCCCCAGCATTTT
NA | NA | 15 | TRBJ1-2 | TRBV4-3 | CASSPRTAANYGYTF | TGCGCCAGCAGCCCCCGGACAGCCGCTAACTATGGCTACACCTTC
NA | TRBD1 | 12 | TRBJ2-7 | TRBV20-1 | CSATDRGYEQYF | TGCAGTGCCACGGACAGGGGATACGAGCAGTACTTC
few | NA | 13 | TRBJ2-1 | TRBV28 | CASRLDRNNEQFF | TGTGCCAGCAGACTCGACAGGAACAATGAGCAGTTCTTC
few | TRBD2 | 16 | TRBJ2-5 | TRBV20-1 | CSARLLAGGAQETQYF | TGCAGTGCTAGGTTACTAGCGGGGGGGGCCCAAGAGACCCAGTACTTC
once | NA | 15 | TRBJ1-4 | TRBV20-1 | CSAGDWGRVGEKLFF | TGCAGTGCTGGAGATTGGGGACGGGTCGGTGAAAAACTGTTTTTT
many | NA | 12 | TRBJ2-1 | TRBV7-9 | CASSLSGHEQFF | TGTGCCAGCAGCTTAAGCGGTCATGAGCAGTTCTTC
NA | NA | 16 | TRBJ2-2 | TRBV20-1 | CSARGSGRTFTGELFF | TGCAGTGCTAGAGGATCAGGCAGAACTTTCACCGGGGAGCTGTTTTTT
many | NA | 11 | TRBJ1-2 | TRBV29-1 | CTANDGYGYTF | TGCACCGCTAACGATGGTTATGGCTACACCTTC
NA | TRBD2 | 19 | TRBJ2-3 | TRBV4-3 | CASSQEITGATSGTDTQYF | TGCGCCAGCAGCCAAGAAATAACTGGGGCCACTAGCGGTACAGATACGCAGTATTTT